This T cell receptor beta chain was recorded in a study of blood T cell repertoires in COVID-19. The overall study: Samples representing acute and convalescent COVID-19 were sourced from the United States, Italy and Spain. The analysed material was cDNA or gDNA that came from T cells, B-cell-depleted T cells, or PBMCs.

CDR1 and CDR2 from the germline V gene are SGHAT and FQNNGV. This CDR3 is built from 11 residues. Trimming removed 2 bases from V and 8 bases from J, with 3 bases in between. In the source study's methods: Amplification of reference gene primers was used by the study to estimate nucleated cell counts. Sequenced by immunoSEQ multiplex PCR; TCRdb stores in-frame clones only, minus some. That table supplies the V and J calls and clone size; D and trimming were determined from the DNA. The sample has about 70,000 clones, roughly 77% seen once. The sequenced sample was peripheral blood. This chain links TRBV11-2 with TRBJ1-4; no firm D call. The sequence derives from a man older than 75 with acute or convalescent COVID-19. CDR3 in amino acids: CASSLTEKLFF. The CDR3 DNA reads TGTGCCAGCAGCTTAACAGAAAAACTGTTTTTT.